This T cell receptor (beta chain) appears in the sequencing data of a study of T cells in Graves' hyperthyroidism and ophthalmopathy. With a duration under 2 months, the hyperthyroidism was newly diagnosed in patients aged 18 to 65. The study left out patients who had uncontrolled infection, other autoimmune disease, pregnancy or lactation. Study conclusions and caveats: The model anticipated ophthalmopathy a median around six months pre-onset. A 13 V-J model separated ophthalmopathy from stable hyperthyroidism.

Amplification of TCR beta CDR3 regions used RNA as the template. First-round RT-PCR targeting the TCR CDR3 was performed with the HTBI primer set. Using its own MiXCR run on the multiplex PCR reads, TCRdb lists one record per CDR3 protein. The repertoire holds hundreds of thousands of distinct CDR3 sequences, with approximately 15% as singletons. As for this clonotype: The antigen is unknown. Being one base from a much bigger clone, this may be a read error.

The receptor's source is a woman in her 30s with Graves' hyperthyroidism. Sequencing was carried out using blood.

This chain's CDR3 is CAGSLDRASETQYF. CDR3 DNA: TGTGCCGGCAGCTTAGATCGCGCATCAGAGACCCAGTACTTC. J is TRBJ2-5 and V is TRBV11-2; no clear D gene. Per the germline V gene, CDR1 is SGHAT and CDR2 is FQNNGV. This CDR3 region has 14 residues.